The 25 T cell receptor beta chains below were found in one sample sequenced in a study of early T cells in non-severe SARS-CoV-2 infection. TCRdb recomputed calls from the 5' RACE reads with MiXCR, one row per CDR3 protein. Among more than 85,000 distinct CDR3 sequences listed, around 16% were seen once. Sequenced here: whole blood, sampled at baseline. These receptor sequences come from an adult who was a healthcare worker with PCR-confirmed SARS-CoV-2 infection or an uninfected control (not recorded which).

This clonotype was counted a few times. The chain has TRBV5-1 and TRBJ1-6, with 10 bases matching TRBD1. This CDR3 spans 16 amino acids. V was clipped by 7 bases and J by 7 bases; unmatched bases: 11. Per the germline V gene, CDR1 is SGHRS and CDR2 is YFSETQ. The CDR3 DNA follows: TGCGCCAGCCAAGGCCGATCGGGACAGGGGAATTCACCCCTCCACTTT. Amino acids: CASQGRSGQGNSPLHF.

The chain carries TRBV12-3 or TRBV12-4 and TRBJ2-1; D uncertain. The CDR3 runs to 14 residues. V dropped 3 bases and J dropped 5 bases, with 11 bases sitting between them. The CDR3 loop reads CASSFFFGDNEQFF. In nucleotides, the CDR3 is TGTGCCAGCAGTTTCTTCTTCGGTGACAATGAGCAGTTCTTC.

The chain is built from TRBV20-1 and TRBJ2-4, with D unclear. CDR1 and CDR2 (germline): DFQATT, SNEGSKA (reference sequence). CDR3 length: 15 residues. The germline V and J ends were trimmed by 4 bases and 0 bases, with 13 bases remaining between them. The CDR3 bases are TGCAGTGCTACGGTCGAAAATCTAGCCAAAAACATTCAGTACTTC. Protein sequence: CSATVENLAKNIQYF.

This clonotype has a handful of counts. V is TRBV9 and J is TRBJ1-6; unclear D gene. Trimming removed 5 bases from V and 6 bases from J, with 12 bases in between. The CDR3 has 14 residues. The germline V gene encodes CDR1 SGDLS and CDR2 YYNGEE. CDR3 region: CASSPGGSNSPLHF. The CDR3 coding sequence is TGTGCCAGCAGTCCAGGAGGTTCTAATTCACCCCTCCACTTT.

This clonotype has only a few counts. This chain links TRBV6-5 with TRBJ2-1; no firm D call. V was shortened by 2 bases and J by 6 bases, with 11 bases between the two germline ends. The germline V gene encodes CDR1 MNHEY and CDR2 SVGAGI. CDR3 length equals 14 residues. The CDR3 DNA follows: TGTGCCAGCAGTTACGTTGACCCCCTCAATGAGCAGTTCTTC. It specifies CASSYVDPLNEQFF.

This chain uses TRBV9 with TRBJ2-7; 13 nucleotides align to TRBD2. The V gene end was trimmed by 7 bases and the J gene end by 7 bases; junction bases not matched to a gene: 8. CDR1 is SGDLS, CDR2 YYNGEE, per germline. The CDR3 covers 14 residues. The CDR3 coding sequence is TGTGCCAGCTCCACGGGACTAGCGGGATTAGAGCAGTACTTC. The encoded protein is CASSTGLAGLEQYF.

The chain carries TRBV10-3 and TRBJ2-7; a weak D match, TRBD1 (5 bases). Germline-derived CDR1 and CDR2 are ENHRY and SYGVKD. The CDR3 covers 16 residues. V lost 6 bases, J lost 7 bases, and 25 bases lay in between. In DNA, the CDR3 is TGTGCCATCAGCGGCAAAACCGAACAGGTAGCTACGGAGCAGTACTTC. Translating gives CAISGKTEQVATEQYF.

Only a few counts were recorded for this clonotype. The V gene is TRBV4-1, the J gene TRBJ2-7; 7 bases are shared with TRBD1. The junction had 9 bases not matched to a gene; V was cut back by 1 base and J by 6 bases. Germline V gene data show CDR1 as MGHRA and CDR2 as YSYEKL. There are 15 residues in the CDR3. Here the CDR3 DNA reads TGCGCCAGCAGCCAAGGATCCGGGACAGAGACCGAGCAGTACTTC. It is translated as CASSQGSGTETEQYF.

The CDR3 protein is CASSYAVSPLHF. As DNA, the CDR3 is TGTGCCAGCAGTTACGCGGTCTCACCCCTCCACTTT. The chain has TRBV6-6 and TRBJ1-6; D call uncertain. Germline values: CDR1 MNHNY, CDR2 SVGAGI (reference sequence). V was pared by 2 bases and J by 10 bases, with 6 bases between. The CDR3 runs 12 residues.

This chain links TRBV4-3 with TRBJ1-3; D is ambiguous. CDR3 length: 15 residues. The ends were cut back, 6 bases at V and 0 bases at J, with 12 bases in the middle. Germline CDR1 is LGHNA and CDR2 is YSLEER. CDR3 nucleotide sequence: TGCGCCAGCAGGCCCGGATGGGGCTCTGGAAACACCATATATTTT. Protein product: CASRPGWGSGNTIYF.

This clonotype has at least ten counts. The CDR3, as DNA: TGCGCCAGCAGCTTGGGCCGTCGGAGCGGGAGGGCAGATACGCAGTATTTT. Protein sequence: CASSLGRRSGRADTQYF. This chain connects TRBV5-1 to TRBJ2-3; 10 positions agree with TRBD2. This CDR3 region has 17 residues. Germline assignment: CDR1 SGHRS and CDR2 YFSETQ. Trimming took 0 bases from V and 4 from J; bases not matched to a gene: 8.

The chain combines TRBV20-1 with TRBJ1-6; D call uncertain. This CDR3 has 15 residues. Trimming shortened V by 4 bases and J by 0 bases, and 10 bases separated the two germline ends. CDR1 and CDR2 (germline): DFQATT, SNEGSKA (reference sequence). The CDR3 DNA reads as TGCAGTGCTATCCCGGAGGGCTCCTATAATTCACCCCTCCACTTT. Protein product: CSAIPEGSYNSPLHF.

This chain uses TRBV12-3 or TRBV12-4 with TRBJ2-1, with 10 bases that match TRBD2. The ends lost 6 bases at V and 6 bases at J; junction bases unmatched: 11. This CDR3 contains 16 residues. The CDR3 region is CASSLAGARRGNEQFF. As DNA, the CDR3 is TGTGCCAGCAGCCTAGCGGGAGCGCGAAGGGGCAATGAGCAGTTCTTC.

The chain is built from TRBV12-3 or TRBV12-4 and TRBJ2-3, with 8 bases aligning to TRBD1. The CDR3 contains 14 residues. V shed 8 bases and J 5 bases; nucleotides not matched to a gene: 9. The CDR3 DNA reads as TGTGCCAGCGGAACGGACAGGGTGGTAGATACGCAGTATTTT. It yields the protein CASGTDRVVDTQYF.

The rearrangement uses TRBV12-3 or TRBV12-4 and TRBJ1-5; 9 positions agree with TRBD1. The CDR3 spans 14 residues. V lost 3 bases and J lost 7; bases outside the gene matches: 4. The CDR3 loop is CASSFWDRAQPQHF. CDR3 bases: TGTGCCAGCAGTTTTTGGGACAGGGCACAGCCCCAGCATTTT.

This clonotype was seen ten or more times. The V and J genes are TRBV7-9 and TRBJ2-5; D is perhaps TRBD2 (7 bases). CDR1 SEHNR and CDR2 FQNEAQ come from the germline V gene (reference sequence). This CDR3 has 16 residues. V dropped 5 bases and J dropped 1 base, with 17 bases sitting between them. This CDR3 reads CASSPMGGTLQETQYF. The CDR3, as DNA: TGTGCCAGCAGCCCGATGGGGGGGACACTCCAAGAGACCCAGTACTTC.

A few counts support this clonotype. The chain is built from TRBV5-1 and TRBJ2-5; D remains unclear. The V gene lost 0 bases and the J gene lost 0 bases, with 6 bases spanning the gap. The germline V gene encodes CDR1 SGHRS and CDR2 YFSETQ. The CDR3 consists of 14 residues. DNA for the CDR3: TGCGCCAGCAGCTTGGCGGATTACCAAGAGACCCAGTACTTC. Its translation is CASSLADYQETQYF. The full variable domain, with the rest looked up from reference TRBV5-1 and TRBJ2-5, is KAGVTQTPRYLIKTRGQQVTLSCSPISGHRSVSWYQQTPGQGLQFLFEYFSETQRNKGNFPGRFSGRQFSNSRSEMNVSTLELGDSALYLCASSLADYQETQYFGPGTRLLVL.

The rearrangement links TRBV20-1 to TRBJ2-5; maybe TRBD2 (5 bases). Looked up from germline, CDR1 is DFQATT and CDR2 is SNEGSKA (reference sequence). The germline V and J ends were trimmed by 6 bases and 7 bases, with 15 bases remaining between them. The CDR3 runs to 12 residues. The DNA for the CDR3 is TGCAGTGCGAGTTCGAGCGGCGGGACCCAGTACTTC. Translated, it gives CSASSSGGTQYF.

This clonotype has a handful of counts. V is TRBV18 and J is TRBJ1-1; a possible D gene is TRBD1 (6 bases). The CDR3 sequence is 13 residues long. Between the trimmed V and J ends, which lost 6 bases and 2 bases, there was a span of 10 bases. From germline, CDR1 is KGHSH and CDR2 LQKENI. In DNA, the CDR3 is TGTGCCAGCTCCAAACAGGGAAACACTGAAGCTTTCTTT. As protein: CASSKQGNTEAFF.

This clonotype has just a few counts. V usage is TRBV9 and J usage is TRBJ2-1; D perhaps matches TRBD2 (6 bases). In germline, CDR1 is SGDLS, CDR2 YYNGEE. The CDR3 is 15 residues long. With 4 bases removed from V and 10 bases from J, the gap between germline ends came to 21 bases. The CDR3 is CASSPNRDSRLEQFF. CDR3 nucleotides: TGTGCCAGCAGCCCAAACCGGGACTCCCGATTGGAGCAGTTCTTC.

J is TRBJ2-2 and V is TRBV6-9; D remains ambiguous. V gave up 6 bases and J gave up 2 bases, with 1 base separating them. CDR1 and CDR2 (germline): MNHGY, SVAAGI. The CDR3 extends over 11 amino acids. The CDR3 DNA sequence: TGTGCCAGCAGAAACACCGGGGAGCTGTTTTTT. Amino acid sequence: CASRNTGELFF.

Here the CDR3 DNA reads TGTGCCAGCAGTTTATTCCCTAGCGGGAACACCGGGGAGCTGTTTTTT. As protein: CASSLFPSGNTGELFF. The J gene is TRBJ2-2, the V gene TRBV27, with 7 nucleotides matching TRBD2. From germline, CDR1 is MNHEY and CDR2 SMNVEV (reference sequence). V lost 1 base and J lost 1; bases outside the gene matches: 3. This CDR3 spans 16 amino acids.

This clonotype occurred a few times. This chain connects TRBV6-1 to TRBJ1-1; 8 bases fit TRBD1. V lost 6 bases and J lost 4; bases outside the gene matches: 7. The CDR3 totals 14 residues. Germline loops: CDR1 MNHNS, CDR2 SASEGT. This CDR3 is CASSQGQGGTEAFF. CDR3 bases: TGTGCCAGCAGCCAAGGACAGGGAGGCACTGAAGCTTTCTTT.

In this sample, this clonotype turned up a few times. CDR3 DNA: TGTGCCAGCAGCCAAGAGAGTGGGGGCTACACCTTC. Protein sequence: CASSQESGGYTF. This chain connects TRBV3-1 to TRBJ1-2; D not certain. Trimming took 0 bases from V and 8 from J, leaving 7 bases between them. The CDR3 length is 12 residues. Germline CDR1 is LGHDT and CDR2 is YNNKEL (reference sequence).

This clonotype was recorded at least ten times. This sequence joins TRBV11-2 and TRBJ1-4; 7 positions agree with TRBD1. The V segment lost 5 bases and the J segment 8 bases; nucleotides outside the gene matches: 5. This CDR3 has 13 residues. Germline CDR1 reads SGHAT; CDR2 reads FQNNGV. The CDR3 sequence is CASSRDSGEKLFF. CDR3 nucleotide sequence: TGTGCCAGCAGCCGGGACAGTGGCGAAAAACTGTTTTTT.